Below, 26 T cell receptor beta chains from the same sample are listed, as sequenced in a study of T cells after yellow fever vaccination (dated by TCRdb to between 2018 and 2021). The library was produced with 5' RACE. The instrument given in TCRdb is Illumina HiSeq 2500. Clones were called with MiXCR by TCRdb after fastp trimmed the public reads at Q25, and only in-frame beta chains were retained. Every entry covers one CDR3 protein and lists the most common genes and DNA from its rows. This sample holds 100,000 to 150,000 distinct CDR3 sequences; more than 6% were observed only once. The leading ten clones occupy 2.5% of the sample. The sample's treatment or condition label is to be understood as: live attenuated yellow fever vaccine strain. The starting material was CD4+ T cells sorted from PBMCs, obtained 10 to 11 days after the first yellow fever vaccination. Receptors were obtained from a man aged 18-30 years who received the YFV17D yellow fever vaccine.

This clonotype was seen a few times. The rearrangement links TRBV7-2 to TRBJ2-5, with 9 bases identical to TRBD2. The CDR3 loop spans 15 amino acids. CDR1 and CDR2 (germline): SGHTA, FQGNSA. The V and J ends lost 3 bases and 2 bases, in that order; junction bases with no gene match: 4. CDR3 amino acids: CASSFQRGEQETQYF. As DNA, the CDR3 is TGTGCCAGCAGCTTTCAGCGGGGGGAACAAGAGACCCAGTACTTC.

This clonotype was seen ten or more times. V and J are TRBV6-5 and TRBJ2-5; TRBD2 matches 7 bases. V gave up 2 bases and J gave up 3 bases; unmatched junction bases: 3. The germline V gene has CDR1 MNHEY and CDR2 SVGAGI. The CDR3 has 14 amino acids. The CDR3 coding sequence is TGTGCCAGCAGTTACGATGGGGGGGAAGAGACCCAGTACTTC. It encodes CASSYDGGEETQYF.

This clonotype was observed many times. The chain uses TRBV5-1 and TRBJ2-1; no firm D call. Trimming took off 0 bases at V and 8 bases at J, with 15 bases between the two ends. The length of the CDR3 is 15 residues. CDR1 SGHRS and CDR2 YFSETQ come from the germline V gene. CDR3 sequence: CASSLAPGPVDEQFF. The CDR3, as DNA: TGCGCCAGCAGCTTGGCTCCCGGTCCAGTCGATGAGCAGTTCTTC.

The table lists this clonotype with many counts. The chain links TRBV7-9 to TRBJ2-1, with unresolved D. V lost 4 bases to trimming and J lost 0 bases, with 13 bases between them. Per germline, CDR1 SEHNR and CDR2 FQNEAQ (reference sequence). The length of the CDR3 is 16 residues. The CDR3 protein is CASSSVTVSSYNEQFF. The CDR3 DNA follows: TGTGCCAGCAGCTCAGTGACGGTGAGCTCCTACAATGAGCAGTTCTTC.

This clonotype came up many times. The CDR3 DNA reads as TGCAGTGTGACCTTCACCGGGGAGCTGTTTTTT. This sequence encodes CSVTFTGELFF. This chain connects TRBV29-1 to TRBJ2-2, with D hard to call. The CDR3 runs to 11 residues. The germline V gene encodes CDR1 SQVTM and CDR2 ANQGSEA.

This chain links TRBV19 with TRBJ1-2, with D unclear. V gave up 6 bases and J gave up 0 bases, with 11 bases separating them. The CDR3 loop spans 14 amino acids. The V gene's germline CDR1 is LNHDA and CDR2 SQIVND (reference sequence). Here the CDR3 DNA reads TGTGCCAGTAGCAGACTTCAGGCTAACTATGGCTACACCTTC. Its translation: CASSRLQANYGYTF.

This clonotype was seen at least ten times. The rearrangement joins TRBV20-1 to TRBJ2-7; the D call may be TRBD1 or TRBD2 (5 bases each). V was pared by 0 bases and J by 5 bases, with 11 bases between. This CDR3 region has 13 residues. In germline, CDR1 is DFQATT, CDR2 SNEGSKA (reference sequence). The CDR3 nucleotides are TGCAGTGCTAGAGATGGGGGTAGGAACGAGCAGTACTTC. Residues: CSARDGGRNEQYF.

This clonotype appeared many times. CDR3 nucleotide sequence: TGTGCCAGCGGCCGATACACAGATACGCAGTATTTT. Translation gives CASGRYTDTQYF. This chain links TRBV9 with TRBJ2-3, with D uncertain. CDR3 length: 12 residues. Trimming took 7 bases from V and 2 from J, leaving 8 bases between them. Per the germline V gene, CDR1 is SGDLS and CDR2 is YYNGEE.

This clonotype has just one count. A much larger clone sits a single nucleotide away, making a read error possible. Here the CDR3 reads CATCDGWGHQPQHF. CDR3 DNA: TGTGCCACCTGTGATGGGTGGGGTCATCAGCCCCAGCATTTT. The J gene is TRBJ1-5, the V gene TRBV24-1; D not certain. CDR3 length equals 14 residues. From germline, CDR1 is KGHDR and CDR2 SFDVKD.

This clonotype was seen only a few times. The chain is built from TRBV7-3 and TRBJ2-3; TRBD1 or TRBD2 may be the D gene (5 bases each). V gave up 1 base and J gave up 8 bases, with 19 bases separating them. Germline CDR1 and CDR2: SGHTA and FQGTGA. This CDR3 has 16 amino acids. CDR3 in amino acids: CASSLIARARDVTQYF. CDR3 DNA: TGTGCCAGCAGCTTAATTGCCAGGGCCAGGGACGTTACGCAGTATTTT. The full variable domain, rest sourced from reference TRBV7-3 and TRBJ2-3, is GAGVSQTPSNKVTEKGKYVELRCDPISGHTALYWYRQSLGQGPEFLIYFQGTGAADDSGLPNDRFFAVRPEGSVSTLKIQRTERGDSAVYLCASSLIARARDVTQYFGPGTRLTVL.

This clonotype was recorded at least ten times. The chain has TRBV6-5 and TRBJ2-5; 11 bases fit TRBD2. This CDR3 has 16 residues. Germline V gives CDR1 MNHEY, CDR2 SVGAGI. V lost 5 bases to trimming and J lost 4 bases; unmatched junction nucleotides: 9. CDR3 DNA: TGTGCCAGCAGTACTAGCGGGGGCCTAGACGGAGAGACCCAGTACTTC. Translation: CASSTSGGLDGETQYF.

This clonotype came up many times. The chain employs TRBV11-2 and TRBJ1-1; D is unresolved. The CDR3 runs to 13 residues. Per the germline V gene, CDR1 is SGHAT and CDR2 is FQNNGV. Between the trimmed V and J ends, which lost 5 bases and 0 bases, there was a span of 7 bases. In nucleotides, the CDR3 is TGTGCCAGCAGCACACATATGAACACTGAAGCTTTCTTT. This codes for CASSTHMNTEAFF.

In regard to this clonotype: A much larger clone lies one base from this, so it may be a read error. The chain is built from TRBV7-2 and TRBJ2-1, with D hard to call. CDR1 is SGHTA and CDR2 is FQGNSA in the germline V gene. V lost 6 bases, J lost 3 bases, and 15 bases lay in between. The CDR3 sequence is 15 residues long. The CDR3 DNA is TGTGCCAGCAGTTCCCGGCCAAGCTACTACAATGAGCAGTTCTTC. Its protein is CASSSRPSYYNEQFF. Based on the CDR3 plus reference TRBV7-2 and TRBJ2-1, the full variable domain is GAGVSQSPSNKVTEKGKDVELRCDPISGHTALYWYRQSLGQGLEFLIYFQGNSAPDKSGLPSDRFSAERTGGSVSTLTIQRTQQEDSAVYLCASSSRPSYYNEQFFGPGTRLTVL.

This clonotype showed up many times. V gene TRBV6-5 combines with J gene TRBJ2-3; D unresolved. The V gene lost 7 bases and the J gene lost 3 bases, with 17 bases spanning the gap. The CDR3 is 15 amino acids. CDR1 MNHEY and CDR2 SVGAGI come from the germline V gene. This CDR3 reads CASNEIAAGTDTQYF. CDR3 bases: TGTGCCAGCAACGAAATCGCGGCCGGGACAGATACGCAGTATTTT.

This clonotype was seen repeatedly, ten times or more. The chain links TRBV4-3 to TRBJ2-3; 7 bases line up with TRBD2. Germline V gene lookup returns CDR1 LGHNA and CDR2 YSLEER. The CDR3 length is 16 residues. J lost 4 bases, V lost 1 base, and 8 bases had no gene match. The CDR3 region is CASSQGGGGFPDTQYF. In DNA, the CDR3 is TGCGCCAGCAGCCAAGGAGGCGGGGGATTCCCAGATACGCAGTATTTT.

The chain joins TRBV7-2 to TRBJ2-3; unclear D gene. V was clipped by 5 bases and J by 6 bases, with 12 bases between them. This CDR3 contains 13 residues. Germline V lookup: CDR1 SGHTA, CDR2 FQGNSA. CDR3 protein: CASSPRMEDTQYF. DNA for the CDR3: TGTGCCAGCAGCCCAAGGATGGAGGATACGCAGTATTTT.

This clonotype has at least ten counts. The rearrangement uses TRBV7-2 and TRBJ1-2; D is unresolved. The V and J ends lost 1 base and 8 bases respectively, with 11 bases between them. This CDR3 has 13 residues. From germline, CDR1 is SGHTA and CDR2 FQGNSA. CDR3 amino acids: CASSLEGFSGYTF. In nucleotides, the CDR3 is TGTGCCAGCAGCTTAGAAGGGTTCTCGGGCTACACCTTC.

This clonotype was seen repeatedly, ten times or more. J is TRBJ2-2 and V is TRBV7-2; 7 nucleotides match TRBD2. CDR3 length: 15 residues. Germline V CDR1 and CDR2: SGHTA, FQGNSA. The J segment lost 6 bases and the V segment lost 4 bases, leaving 8 bases of the junction unmatched. CDR3 in amino acids: CASSSRGRGAGELFF. CDR3 nucleotide sequence: TGTGCCAGCAGCTCCCGGGGTCGGGGGGCCGGGGAGCTGTTTTTT.

This clonotype appeared many times. The V gene is TRBV5-1, the J gene TRBJ2-3; D tentatively fits TRBD1 or TRBD2 (6 bases each). V dropped 1 base and J dropped 1 base, with 16 bases sitting between them. The CDR3 extends over 17 amino acids. Germline V gene data show CDR1 as SGHRS and CDR2 as YFSETQ. CDR3 amino acids: CASSLIPAEGGTDTQYF. CDR3 DNA: TGCGCCAGCAGCTTGATTCCGGCGGAGGGGGGCACAGATACGCAGTATTTT.

This clonotype was observed a few times. J is TRBJ2-3 and V is TRBV15; 8 nucleotides align to TRBD2. The trim removed 7 bases at V and 5 bases at J, leaving 17 bases unmatched. Germline V lookup: CDR1 LNHNV, CDR2 YYDKDF (reference sequence). This CDR3 contains 17 residues. In nucleotides, the CDR3 is TGTGCCACCACCAAGGGGGACGGGGGGGCCCCCCGAGATACGCAGTATTTT. This sequence encodes CATTKGDGGAPRDTQYF.

This chain links TRBV18 with TRBJ2-2; D might be TRBD2 (8 bases). This CDR3 is built from 15 residues. The germline CDR1 and CDR2 sequences are KGHSH and LQKENI. V was cut by 4 bases and J by 6 bases, with 15 bases left in between. CDR3 DNA sequence: TGTGCCAGCTCACTCCGGGAGGGGACAGCCGGGGAGCTGTTTTTT. The encoded protein is CASSLREGTAGELFF.

This clonotype was recorded a few times. The chain links TRBV28 to TRBJ2-6; D is undetermined. Germline CDR1 and CDR2: MDHEN and SYDVKM. V shed 2 bases and J shed 0 bases, with 14 bases lying between them. The CDR3 contains 18 residues. Written as DNA, the CDR3 is TGTGCCAGCAGTTTACTGAGTTTAGTGAGCTCTGGGGCCAACGTCCTGACTTTC. Protein sequence: CASSLLSLVSSGANVLTF.

This clonotype has ten or more counts. Here the CDR3 reads CASSFAAPARRFF. CDR3 nucleotide sequence: TGTGCCAGCAGCTTTGCTGCCCCAGCGCGGAGGTTCTTC. The V and J genes are TRBV11-2 and TRBJ2-1, with D unclear. Germline lookup yields CDR1 SGHAT and CDR2 FQNNGV. The V end lost 3 bases, the J end lost 15 bases, and 18 bases lay between the germline ends. CDR3 size: 13 residues.

At least ten counts were recorded for this clonotype. The V gene is TRBV5-1, the J gene TRBJ2-3, with a tentative D call TRBD1 (6 bases). Looked up from germline, CDR1 is SGHRS and CDR2 is YFSETQ. With 4 bases removed from V and 1 base from J, the gap between germline ends came to 22 bases. This CDR3 region has 18 residues. The CDR3 spells CASSRQVVGSERTDTQYF. The CDR3 DNA is TGCGCCAGCAGCCGACAGGTCGTGGGGTCTGAACGCACAGATACGCAGTATTTT.

This chain uses TRBV7-2 with TRBJ2-3; 7 nucleotides align to TRBD2. CDR3 length equals 14 residues. The germline gives CDR1 SGHTA, CDR2 FQGNSA. V was clipped by 1 base and J by 5 bases; unmatched bases: 3. CDR3 DNA sequence: TGTGCCAGCAGCTTAGGTCTAGCGGTAGATACGCAGTATTTT. Translation gives CASSLGLAVDTQYF.

The sample holds many counts of this clonotype. Here the CDR3 reads CSARKNEQFF. The CDR3 nucleotides are TGCAGTGCTAGGAAGAATGAGCAGTTCTTC. The V call is TRBV20-1, the J call TRBJ2-1; D is ambiguous. The CDR3 extends over 10 amino acids. Looked up from germline, CDR1 is DFQATT and CDR2 is SNEGSKA (reference sequence). V lost 3 bases and J 7 bases, leaving 4 bases between the germline ends.